Following are 23 T cell receptor beta chains from one sample sequenced in a study of blood T cell repertoires in COVID-19. Generated by immunoSEQ multiplex PCR, the TCRdb table keeps only in-frame clones and is missing some. The sample shows about 110,000 clones, about 90% of them seen only once. Specimen: peripheral blood. The origin of the receptors is a human donor in a cohort sampled during active COVID-19.

CDR3 amino acids: CASSLDGGRDSPLHF. In DNA, the CDR3 is TGTGCCAGCAGCTTAGATGGGGGGAGGGATTCACCCCTCCACTTT. This sequence joins TRBV7-8 and TRBJ1-6, with TRBD1 as a possible D gene (5 bases). In germline, CDR1 is SGHVS, CDR2 FQNEAQ. Trimming stripped 1 base from V and 8 bases from J, with 12 bases between. The CDR3 sequence is 15 residues long.

The rearrangement uses TRBV7-9 and TRBJ2-7, with D perhaps matching TRBD1 (6 bases). Germline loops: CDR1 SEHNR, CDR2 FQNEAQ (reference sequence). Trimming took 5 bases from V and 3 from J, leaving 17 bases between them. The CDR3 consists of 15 residues. The CDR3 reads CASSPEAAGDYEQYF. CDR3 bases: TGTGCCAGCAGCCCAGAGGCGGCAGGGGACTACGAGCAGTACTTC.

This chain connects TRBV29-1 to TRBJ2-2, with TRBD2 matching over 11 bases. Germline CDR1 reads SQVTM; CDR2 reads ANQGSEA. The CDR3 totals 13 residues. The ends lost 7 bases at V and 8 bases at J; junction bases unmatched: 6. CDR3 sequence reads: CSAGTSGGGELFF. Written as DNA, the CDR3 is TGCAGCGCGGGGACTAGCGGAGGAGGGGAGCTGTTTTTT.

The chain joins TRBV28 to TRBJ2-7, with D unresolved. The CDR3 contains 13 residues. Germline V lookup: CDR1 MDHEN, CDR2 SYDVKM. V was pared by 7 bases and J by 3 bases, with 13 bases between. The CDR3 DNA follows: TGTGCCAGCAAAGACACAGTCTTCTACGAGCAGTACTTC. Protein sequence: CASKDTVFYEQYF.

This rearrangement joins TRBV18 to TRBJ2-1; D gene ambiguous. The CDR3 is 13 amino acids. The germline CDR1 and CDR2 sequences are KGHSH and LQKENI. Deletions cut 0 bases from V and 8 bases from J, with 8 bases between. The CDR3 here is CASSPPSGHEQFF. The CDR3 DNA reads as TGTGCCAGCTCACCACCGTCAGGCCATGAGCAGTTCTTC.

The chain combines TRBV6-6 with TRBJ1-5, with a possible D match to TRBD1 (5 bases). There are 12 residues in the CDR3. Trimming took off 5 bases at V and 7 bases at J, with 9 bases between the two ends. From germline, CDR1 is MNHNY and CDR2 SVGAGI (reference sequence). In nucleotides, the CDR3 is TGTGCCAGCAGTCCCGGGGGACAGCCCCAGCATTTT. Translating gives CASSPGGQPQHF.

CDR3 sequence reads: CASSPIRRGRQSGYGYTF. CDR3 DNA sequence: TGTGCCAGCAGCCCCATCAGGAGGGGGCGTCAGTCCGGCTATGGCTACACCTTC. This chain joins TRBV11-2 and TRBJ1-2, with 7 nucleotides matching TRBD1. This CDR3 has 18 residues. V lost 5 bases and J lost 4; bases outside the gene matches: 19. The V gene's germline CDR1 is SGHAT and CDR2 FQNNGV.

This clone is a singleton in its sample. The chain employs TRBV3-1 (or the pseudogene TRBV3-2) and TRBJ2-1; 8 positions match TRBD2. The CDR3 length is 15 residues. V shed 3 bases and J 7 bases; nucleotides not matched to a gene: 8. Germline assignment: CDR1 LGHDT and CDR2 YNNKEL (reference sequence). The CDR3 DNA reads as TGTGCCAGCAGCCACCATCCCGGGACTAGAAATGAGCAGTTCTTC. Residues: CASSHHPGTRNEQFF.

Comment on this clone: Mismatch with germline at one junction end may stem from a read error. The chain joins TRBV10-3 to TRBJ2-1, with 9 bases fitting TRBD1. This CDR3 spans 13 amino acids. Germline assignment: CDR1 ENHRY and CDR2 SYGVKD. This CDR3 is CAITASRDREILF. CDR3 DNA sequence: TGTGCCATCACAGCAAGCCGGGACAGGGAAATTCTCTTC.

The chain couples TRBV14 to TRBJ2-3, with TRBD2 as a possible D gene (6 bases). Between the trimmed V and J ends, which lost 6 bases and 2 bases, there was a span of 15 bases. CDR1 and CDR2 (germline): SGHDN, FVKESK. The CDR3 has 15 amino acids. The CDR3 reads CASRHSSDPTDTQYF. The CDR3 DNA sequence: TGTGCCAGCAGGCATTCTAGCGACCCCACAGATACGCAGTATTTT.

V is TRBV6-5 and J is TRBJ2-2; TRBD2 matches at 9 bases. Germline assignment: CDR1 MNHEY and CDR2 SVGAGI. This CDR3 region has 15 residues. V gave up 7 bases and J gave up 6 bases; unmatched junction bases: 9. The CDR3 DNA reads TGTGCCAGCACAAAGCTAGCGGGGCGGGCCGGGGAGCTGTTTTTT. This translates into CASTKLAGRAGELFF.

The chain is built from TRBV29-1 and TRBJ2-3, with D unclear. The CDR3 has 16 residues. Trimming took 0 bases from V and 0 from J, leaving 13 bases between them. Germline V gives CDR1 SQVTM, CDR2 ANQGSEA. Here the CDR3 DNA reads TGCAGCGTTGAAGATCAAATTCGTACTAGCACAGATACGCAGTATTTT. Encoded protein: CSVEDQIRTSTDTQYF.

The rearrangement joins TRBV15 to TRBJ2-4; D may be TRBD2 (6 bases). This CDR3 contains 14 residues. The germline V gene has CDR1 LNHNV and CDR2 YYDKDF (reference sequence). V was trimmed by 5 bases and J by 4 bases, leaving 12 bases between them. The CDR3 nucleotides read TGTGCCACCAGCGGGGGAGGCGGAAAAAACATTCAGTACTTC. Protein product: CATSGGGGKNIQYF.

This chain connects TRBV5-1 to TRBJ2-7; 9 bases agree with TRBD1. The CDR3 has 14 residues. CDR1 is SGHRS, CDR2 YFSETQ, per germline. J was trimmed by 5 bases and V by 0 bases; bases with no gene match: 3. CDR3 in DNA: TGCGCCAGCAGCTTGGTGCGGACAGGGGACGAGCAGTACTTC. It codes for CASSLVRTGDEQYF.

The chain links TRBV7-9 to TRBJ2-5; D not resolved. CDR3 length: 13 amino acids. V was cut by 5 bases and J by 5 bases, with 12 bases left in between. CDR1 is SEHNR and CDR2 is FQNEAQ in the germline V gene (reference sequence). The CDR3 sequence is CASSPTAVETQYF. The CDR3 nucleotides are TGTGCCAGCAGCCCTACCGCTGTGGAGACCCAGTACTTC.

V and J are TRBV30 and TRBJ2-5, with TRBD1 matching 11 bases. V was clipped by 1 base and J by 7 bases; unmatched bases: 8. CDR1 is GTSNPN, CDR2 SVGIG, per germline (reference sequence). This CDR3 comprises 15 residues. As DNA, the CDR3 is TGTGCCTGGAGTGCGGGGACAGGGGGGTCAGGGACCCAGTACTTC. The encoded protein is CAWSAGTGGSGTQYF.

The chain has TRBV7-9 and TRBJ1-2; 7 bases are a match to TRBD1. After removal of 2 bases from V and 8 bases from J, the junction contained 8 bases not matched to a gene. CDR3 length: 14 residues. Per the germline V gene, CDR1 is SEHNR and CDR2 is FQNEAQ (reference sequence). The CDR3 DNA sequence: TGTGCCAGCAGCTTACGGGAGGGACAGCGCGGCTACACCTTC. Amino acids: CASSLREGQRGYTF.

V usage is TRBV9 and J usage is TRBJ1-3; D is possibly TRBD1 (6 bases). V was cut by 0 bases and J by 4 bases, with 8 bases left in between. CDR1 and CDR2 from the germline V gene are SGDLS and YYNGEE. There are 14 residues in the CDR3. The CDR3 DNA sequence: TGTGCCAGCAGCGTAGGGGGGCGCGGAAACACCATATATTTT. This translates into CASSVGGRGNTIYF.

The chain carries TRBV6-6 and TRBJ2-7; 11 bases align to TRBD2. This CDR3 is 14 amino acids long. The ends lost 6 bases at V and 4 bases at J; junction bases unmatched: 5. Germline V gene data show CDR1 as MNHNY and CDR2 as SVGAGI (reference sequence). The CDR3 reads CASSGTSGPYEQYF. As DNA, the CDR3 is TGTGCCAGCAGCGGGACTAGCGGACCGTACGAGCAGTACTTC.

This clone was observed a single time. This chain uses TRBV7-3 with TRBJ2-1; 11 bases are shared with TRBD1. There are 14 residues in the CDR3. Per the germline V gene, CDR1 is SGHTA and CDR2 is FQGTGA. The junction had 1 base not matched to a gene; V was cut back by 4 bases and J by 5 bases. The CDR3 loop is CASSWDRGDNEQFF. In DNA form, the CDR3 reads TGTGCCAGCAGCTGGGACAGGGGGGACAATGAGCAGTTCTTC. Supplemented by reference TRBV7-3 and TRBJ2-1, the full variable domain reads GAGVSQTPSNKVTEKGKYVELRCDPISGHTALYWYRQSLGQGPEFLIYFQGTGAADDSGLPNDRFFAVRPEGSVSTLKIQRTERGDSAVYLCASSWDRGDNEQFFGPGTRLTVL.

The chain links TRBV7-3 to TRBJ2-1, with 11 bases fitting TRBD2. Germline CDR1 and CDR2: SGHTA and FQGTGA. J lost 3 bases, V lost 3 bases, and 7 bases had no gene match. The CDR3 runs 17 residues. The CDR3 sequence: CASSLPGTSGFYNEQFF. CDR3 coding DNA: TGTGCCAGCAGCTTGCCTGGGACTAGCGGCTTCTACAATGAGCAGTTCTTC. The variable domain in full, with the rest retrieved from reference TRBV7-3 and TRBJ2-1, is GAGVSQTPSNKVTEKGKYVELRCDPISGHTALYWYRQSLGQGPEFLIYFQGTGAADDSGLPNDRFFAVRPEGSVSTLKIQRTERGDSAVYLCASSLPGTSGFYNEQFFGPGTRLTVL.

The V call is TRBV18, the J call TRBJ1-6; a possible D gene is TRBD1 (6 bases). V was cut by 3 bases and J by 3 bases, with 12 bases left in between. This CDR3 has 16 amino acids. Germline-derived CDR1 and CDR2 are KGHSH and LQKENI. CDR3 protein: CASSPRRGDYNSPLHF. The CDR3 DNA follows: TGTGCCAGCTCACCCCGCAGGGGCGACTATAATTCACCCCTCCACTTT. Full variable domain (remainder filled in from reference TRBV18 and TRBJ1-6): NAGVMQNPRHLVRRRGQEARLRCSPMKGHSHVYWYRQLPEEGLKFMVYLQKENIIDESGMPKERFSAEFPKEGPSILRIQQVVRGDSAAYFCASSPRRGDYNSPLHFGNGTRLTVT.

This clone was observed once. The chain uses TRBV7-2 and TRBJ2-7, with a possible D match to TRBD1 (6 bases). The germline CDR1 and CDR2 sequences are SGHTA and FQGNSA. Trimming took off 6 bases at V and 6 bases at J, with 9 bases between the two ends. This CDR3 contains 11 residues. The CDR3 region is CASSQGREQYF. The CDR3 nucleotides are TGTGCCAGCAGTCAGGGGCGCGAGCAGTACTTC.